Included here is one T cell receptor (beta chain) sequence, with context. No antigen is known for it. Germline values: CDR1 MDHEN, CDR2 SYDVKM. This CDR3 is 17 amino acids long. J lost 2 bases, V lost 6 bases, and 5 bases had no gene match. The sample is drawn from a study of STAT5B mutations in CD4+ large granular lymphocyte leukemia. Study at large: Healthy donors showed HLA-associated enrichment of the CDR3 'QG' motif.

The data were produced by immunoSEQ multiplex PCR, yet TCRdb's version contains in-frame clones alone and is incomplete. The data hold roughly 30,000 clones, with 74% observed a single time. Study observations and caveats: Higher CD4+ than CD8+ T-LGLL clonality might reflect small sample size. Top patient clones used TRBV06 genes more often: 8/27 versus 2/35 in controls. No patients shared main leukemic clonotypes, though about 25% appeared at low frequency elsewhere.

The rearrangement joins TRBV28 to TRBJ2-1; 15 positions match TRBD2. Input material: CD4+ T cells from blood buffy coats. This TCR was sampled from a human donor in good health. The CDR3 region is CASSLGLAGGAYNEQFF. CDR3 in DNA: TGTGCCAGCAGCTTAGGACTAGCGGGGGGGGCCTACAATGAGCAGTTCTTC.